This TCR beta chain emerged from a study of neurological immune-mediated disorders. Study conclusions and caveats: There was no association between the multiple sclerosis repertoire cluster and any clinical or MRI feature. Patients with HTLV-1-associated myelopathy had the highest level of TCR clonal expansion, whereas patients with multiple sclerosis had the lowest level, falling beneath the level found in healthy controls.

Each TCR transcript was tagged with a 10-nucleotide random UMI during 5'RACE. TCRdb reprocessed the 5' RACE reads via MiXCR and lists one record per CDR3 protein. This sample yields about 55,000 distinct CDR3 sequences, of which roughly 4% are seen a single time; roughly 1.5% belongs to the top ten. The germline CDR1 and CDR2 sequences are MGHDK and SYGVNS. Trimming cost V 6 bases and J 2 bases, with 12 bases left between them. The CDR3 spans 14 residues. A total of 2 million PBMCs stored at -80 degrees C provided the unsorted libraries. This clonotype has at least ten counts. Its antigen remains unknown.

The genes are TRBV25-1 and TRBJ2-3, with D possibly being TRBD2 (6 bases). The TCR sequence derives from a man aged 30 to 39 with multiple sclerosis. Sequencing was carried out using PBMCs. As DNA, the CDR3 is TGTGCCAGCAGGCTCGGGGGATTCACAGATACGCAGTATTTT. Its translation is CASRLGGFTDTQYF.